The source of this T cell receptor beta chain is a study of T cells in Graves' hyperthyroidism and ophthalmopathy. In the study overall: Peripheral blood was taken when the disease was first diagnosed, before any treatment began. Broader study findings: Most clonotypes expanded in thyroid above 0.001 were likewise present in blood.

Amplification of TCR beta CDR3 regions used RNA as the template. HTBI primers drove first-round RT-PCR of the TCR CDR3. TCRdb fed the multiplex PCR reads into MiXCR, producing one record per CDR3 protein. The sample contains about 610,000 distinct CDR3 sequences, approximately 14% of which appear only once. Ten or more counts support this clonotype. Its antigen remains unknown. The CDR3 totals 15 residues. The germline gives CDR1 DFQATT, CDR2 SNEGSKA (reference sequence). V was clipped by 1 base and J by 0 bases, with 10 bases between them. This sample holds PBMCs from about 9.3 ml fresh peripheral blood.

The chain uses TRBV20-1 and TRBJ1-3, with D possibly matching TRBD1 (6 bases). The source material was blood. This receptor was obtained from a woman aged 40 to 50 with Graves' ophthalmopathy. In DNA, the CDR3 is TGCAGTGCTAGAGTAAACAGGGCCTCTGGAAACACCATATATTTT. Encoded protein: CSARVNRASGNTIYF.